The T cell receptor beta chain under discussion was sequenced for a study of neoadjuvant anti-PD-1 for oral cavity cancer. Study context: Non-progressing patients received a fourth nivolumab dose near day 43, then surgery on days 50-56.

Cohort: HPV-negative, locally advanced oral cavity squamous cell carcinoma patients. The CDR3 extends over 19 amino acids. CDR1 and CDR2 (germline): MNHNS, SASEGT. V shed 2 bases and J 8 bases; nucleotides not matched to a gene: 16. Assay: immunoSEQ multiplex PCR; the TCRdb copy retains only in-frame clones and omits some. This sample carries fewer than 20,000 clones, approximately 70% of them seen once, and the ten largest clones take over 2.5%. The sequenced sample was PBMCs, obtained before nivolumab (anti-PD-1) treatment. The sequence was obtained from a person between 40 and 85 years old with oral cavity squamous cell carcinoma. The V call is TRBV6-1, the J call TRBJ2-1, with 12 bases identical to TRBD2. CDR3 in amino acids: CASSENFFGLAGGGDEQFF. As DNA, the CDR3 is TGTGCCAGCAGTGAAAATTTTTTCGGTCTAGCGGGAGGGGGCGATGAGCAGTTCTTC.